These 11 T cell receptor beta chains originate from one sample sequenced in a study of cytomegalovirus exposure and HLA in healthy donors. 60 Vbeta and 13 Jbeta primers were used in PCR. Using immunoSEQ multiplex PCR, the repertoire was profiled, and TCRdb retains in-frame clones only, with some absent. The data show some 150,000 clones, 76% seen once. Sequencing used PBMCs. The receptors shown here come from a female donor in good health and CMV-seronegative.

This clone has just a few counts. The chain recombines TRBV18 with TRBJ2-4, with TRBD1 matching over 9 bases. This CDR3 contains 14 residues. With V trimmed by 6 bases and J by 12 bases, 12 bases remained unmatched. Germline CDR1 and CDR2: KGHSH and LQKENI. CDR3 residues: CASSPDRGSDSQYF. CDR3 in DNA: TGTGCCAGCTCGCCGGACAGGGGATCGGACAGTCAGTACTTC.

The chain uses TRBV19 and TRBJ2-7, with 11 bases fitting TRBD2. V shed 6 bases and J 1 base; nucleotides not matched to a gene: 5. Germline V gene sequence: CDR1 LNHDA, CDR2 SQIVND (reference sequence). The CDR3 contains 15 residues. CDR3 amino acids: CASSLSGRGSYEQYF. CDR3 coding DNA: TGTGCCAGTAGCCTTAGCGGGAGGGGTTCCTACGAGCAGTACTTC.

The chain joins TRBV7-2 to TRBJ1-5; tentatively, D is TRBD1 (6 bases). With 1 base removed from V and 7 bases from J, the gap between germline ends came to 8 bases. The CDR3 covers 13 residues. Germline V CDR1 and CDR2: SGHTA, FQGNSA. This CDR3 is CASSLETGQPQHF. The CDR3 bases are TGTGCCAGCAGCTTAGAAACAGGGCAGCCCCAGCATTTT.

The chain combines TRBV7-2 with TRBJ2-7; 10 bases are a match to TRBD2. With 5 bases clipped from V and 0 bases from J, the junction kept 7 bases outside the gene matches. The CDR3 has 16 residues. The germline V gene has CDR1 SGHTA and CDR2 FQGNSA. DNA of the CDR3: TGTGCCAGCAGCCCAGGGTCTAGCGGGAGCTCCTACGAGCAGTACTTC. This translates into CASSPGSSGSSYEQYF.

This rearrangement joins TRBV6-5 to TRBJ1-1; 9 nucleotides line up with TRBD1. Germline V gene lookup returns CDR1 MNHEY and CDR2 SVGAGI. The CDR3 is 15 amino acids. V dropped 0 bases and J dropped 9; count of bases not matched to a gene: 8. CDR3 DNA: TGTGCCAGCAGTTACTCTACAGGGGGCAAGAGCAAAGCTTTCTTT. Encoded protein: CASSYSTGGKSKAFF.

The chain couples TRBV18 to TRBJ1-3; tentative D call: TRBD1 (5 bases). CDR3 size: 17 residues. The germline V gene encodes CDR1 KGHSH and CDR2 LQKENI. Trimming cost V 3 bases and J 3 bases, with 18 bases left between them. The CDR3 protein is CASSPQRQGLSGNTIYF. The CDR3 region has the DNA TGTGCCAGCTCACCGCAACGGCAGGGTTTAAGTGGAAACACCATATATTTT.

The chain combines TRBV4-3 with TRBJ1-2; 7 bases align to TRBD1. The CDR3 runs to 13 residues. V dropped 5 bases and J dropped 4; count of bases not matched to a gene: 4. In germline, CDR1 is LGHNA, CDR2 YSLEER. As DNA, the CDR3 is TGCGCCAGCAGCAAGACAGGGCTCTATGGCTACACCTTC. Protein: CASSKTGLYGYTF.

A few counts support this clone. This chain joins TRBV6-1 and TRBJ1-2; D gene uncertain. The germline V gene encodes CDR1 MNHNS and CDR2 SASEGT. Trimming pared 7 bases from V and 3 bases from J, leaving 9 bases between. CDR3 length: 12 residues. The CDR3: CASTQTYYGYTF. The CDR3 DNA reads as TGTGCCAGCACCCAAACTTACTATGGCTACACCTTC.

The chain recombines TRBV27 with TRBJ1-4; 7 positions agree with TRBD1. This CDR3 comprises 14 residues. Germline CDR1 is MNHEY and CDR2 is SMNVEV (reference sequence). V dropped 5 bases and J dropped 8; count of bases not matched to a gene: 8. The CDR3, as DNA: TGTGCCAGCAGTAACCAGGGGGTTTGGGAAAAACTGTTTTTT. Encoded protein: CASSNQGVWEKLFF.

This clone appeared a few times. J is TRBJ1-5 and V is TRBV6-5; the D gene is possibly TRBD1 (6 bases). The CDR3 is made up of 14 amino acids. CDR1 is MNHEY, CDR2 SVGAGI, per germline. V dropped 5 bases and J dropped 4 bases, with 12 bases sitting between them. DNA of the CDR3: TGTGCCAGCAGTCTCCGACAGGAGAATCAGCCCCAGCATTTT. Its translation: CASSLRQENQPQHF.

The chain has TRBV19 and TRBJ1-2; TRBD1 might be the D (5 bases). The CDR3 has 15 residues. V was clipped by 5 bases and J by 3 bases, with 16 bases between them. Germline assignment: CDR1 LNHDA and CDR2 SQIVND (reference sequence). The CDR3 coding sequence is TGTGCCAGTAGTTGGGGTGGCAGGGTCGACTATGGCTACACCTTC. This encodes CASSWGGRVDYGYTF.